This T cell receptor (beta chain) appears in the sequencing data of a study of blood T cell repertoires in COVID-19. In the study overall: The origin of the acute and convalescent COVID-19 samples was the United States, Italy and Spain. PBMCs, B-cell-depleted T cells, or T cells provided the cDNA or gDNA that made up the material.

Per the original data handling: Amplification from reference gene primers served as the basis for estimated nucleated cell counts. Produced via immunoSEQ multiplex PCR; TCRdb's table is partial and in-frame only. Clone size and the V and J calls come from that table; the DNA yielded D and trimming. Among some 300,000 clones listed, about nine tenths were seen once. This CDR3 has 14 residues. Per the germline V gene, CDR1 is LNHDA and CDR2 is SQIVND (reference sequence). Trimming left V 3 bases short and J 1 base short, with 6 bases between. The sample was peripheral blood. The clonotype originates from a young man with active or convalescent COVID-19. The chain links TRBV19 to TRBJ2-2, with D unresolved. CDR3 DNA sequence: TGTGCCAGTAGTATTTCGGTGAACACCGGGGAGCTGTTTTTT. Protein: CASSISVNTGELFF.